This T cell receptor (beta chain) is from a study of cytomegalovirus exposure and HLA in healthy donors. Study results and limitations: Later analysis suggested links between common viral pathogens and several top significant clusters. Later work found most CMV-associated TCR beta chains apparently HLA-restricted. Previous analysis showed most TCR beta V segments were productive about 90% or about 30% of the time. CMV serostatus was the sole immune exposure information available.

This clone showed up just a few times. Antigen: not known. CDR1 and CDR2 from the germline V gene are SGHVS and FQNEAQ. CDR3 length equals 15 residues. V was pared by 5 bases and J by 0 bases, with 13 bases between. In the PCR, 60 Vbeta and 13 Jbeta primers were used. The repertoire was sequenced with immunoSEQ multiplex PCR; TCRdb's copy has only in-frame clones and lacks some. The sample holds around 80,000 clones, 70% to 80% seen once. This sequence was found in a man aged 40-55 years in good health and CMV-seropositive. Sample: PBMCs. This sequence joins TRBV7-8 and TRBJ1-1; D is perhaps TRBD1 (5 bases). The CDR3 DNA follows: TGTGCCAGCAGCCCCTTCCAGGGCATGAACACTGAAGCTTTCTTT. This encodes CASSPFQGMNTEAFF.